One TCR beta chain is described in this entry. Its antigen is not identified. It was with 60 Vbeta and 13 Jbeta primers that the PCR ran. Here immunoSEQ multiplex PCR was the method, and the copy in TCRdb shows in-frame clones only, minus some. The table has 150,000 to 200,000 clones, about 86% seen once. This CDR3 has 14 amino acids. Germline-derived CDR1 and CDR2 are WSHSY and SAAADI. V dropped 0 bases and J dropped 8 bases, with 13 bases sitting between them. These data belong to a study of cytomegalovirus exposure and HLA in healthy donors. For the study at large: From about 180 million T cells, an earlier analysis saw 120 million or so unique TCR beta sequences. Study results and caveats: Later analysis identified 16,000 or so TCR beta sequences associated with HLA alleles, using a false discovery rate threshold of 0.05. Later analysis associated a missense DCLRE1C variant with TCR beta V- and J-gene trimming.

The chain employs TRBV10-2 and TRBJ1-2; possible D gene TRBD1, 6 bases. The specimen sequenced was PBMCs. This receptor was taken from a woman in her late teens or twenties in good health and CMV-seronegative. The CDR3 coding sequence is TGCGCCAGCAGTGAGTCGTCGAGGGGGACGGGCTACACCTTC. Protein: CASSESSRGTGYTF.